Below are 9 T cell receptor beta chains sequenced from a single sample in a study of blood T cells in healthy people across ages. The use of a sample-barcoded 5' primer and a J-beta primer mix characterized a second PCR of roughly 6 to 12 cycles. TCRdb fed the 5' RACE reads into MiXCR, producing one record per CDR3 protein. The repertoire holds hundreds of thousands of distinct CDR3 sequences, with 62% as singletons. Sequenced material: blood. These receptors were obtained from a man aged 25 to 40 in good health.

This chain joins TRBV6-5 and TRBJ2-3, with D tentatively TRBD2 (6 bases). The CDR3 consists of 14 residues. Trimming cost V 5 bases and J 6 bases, with 15 bases left between them. Germline CDR1 reads MNHEY; CDR2 reads SVGAGI. The CDR3 sequence: CASSAGPRGDTQYF. CDR3 nucleotide sequence: TGTGCCAGCAGTGCCGGGCCCCGGGGGGATACGCAGTATTTT.

This chain links TRBV9 with TRBJ1-6; D is undetermined. The CDR3 runs 13 residues. Trimming left V 2 bases short and J 10 bases short, with 10 bases between. Germline CDR1 is SGDLS and CDR2 is YYNGEE. The CDR3 loop reads CASSVGRGSPLHF. As DNA, the CDR3 is TGTGCCAGCAGCGTTGGTAGAGGATCACCCCTCCACTTT.

The rearrangement uses TRBV4-3 and TRBJ2-1; a possible D gene is TRBD1 (6 bases). Germline CDR1 reads LGHNA; CDR2 reads YSLEER. V dropped 1 base and J dropped 6 bases, with 13 bases sitting between them. The CDR3 runs 15 residues. As DNA, the CDR3 is TGCGCCAGCAGCCAAGCACTGGGGGCGGTCAATGAGCAGTTCTTC. It specifies CASSQALGAVNEQFF.

The gene calls are TRBV12-3 or TRBV12-4 and TRBJ2-4; a weak D match, TRBD1 (5 bases). The CDR3 loop spans 13 amino acids. Trimming pared 2 bases from V and 8 bases from J, leaving 10 bases between. CDR3: CASSLFQGDIQYF. CDR3 nucleotide sequence: TGTGCCAGCAGTTTATTCCAGGGCGACATTCAGTACTTC.

The chain joins TRBV6-5 to TRBJ1-3; 7 nucleotides match TRBD1. Germline V gene lookup returns CDR1 MNHEY and CDR2 SVGAGI. With 6 bases clipped from V and 0 bases from J, the junction kept 5 bases outside the gene matches. The CDR3 loop spans 15 amino acids. CDR3 in DNA: TGTGCCAGCAGCCCGGACAGGAGCTCTGGAAACACCATATATTTT. Its translation is CASSPDRSSGNTIYF.

The chain has TRBV12-3 or TRBV12-4 and TRBJ1-1; TRBD1 aligns across 7 bases. The CDR3 contains 16 residues. The V gene end was trimmed by 5 bases and the J gene end by 1 base; junction bases not matched to a gene: 10. The CDR3 nucleotides are TGTGCCAGCAGTAAGGCACCCGGGACAGCGAACACTGAAGCTTTCTTT. It codes for CASSKAPGTANTEAFF.

This clonotype has just a few counts. This rearrangement joins TRBV5-1 to TRBJ2-1, with a weak D call TRBD1 (5 bases). Germline V gene data show CDR1 as SGHRS and CDR2 as YFSETQ. This CDR3 comprises 15 residues. Trimming took off 2 bases at V and 4 bases at J, with 13 bases between the two ends. CDR3 residues: CASSFRQKTYNEQFF. The CDR3 nucleotides are TGCGCCAGCAGCTTCCGACAGAAAACTTACAATGAGCAGTTCTTC.

The CDR3 DNA sequence: TGTGCCAGCAGCCATCAGGGGGCAAGGGTTTGGAACTATGGCTACACCTTC. Encoded protein: CASSHQGARVWNYGYTF. The rearrangement links TRBV7-9 to TRBJ1-2, with TRBD1 matching over 8 bases. V gave up 5 bases and J gave up 2 bases; unmatched junction bases: 13. The CDR3 has 17 amino acids. Germline assignment: CDR1 SEHNR and CDR2 FQNEAQ (reference sequence). The variable domain in full, completed from reference TRBV7-9 and TRBJ1-2, reads DTGVSQNPRHKITKRGQNVTFRCDPISEHNRLYWYRQTLGQGPEFLTYFQNEAQLEKSRLLSDRFSAERPKGSFSTLEIQRTEQGDSAMYLCASSHQGARVWNYGYTFGSGTRLTVV.

The rearrangement uses TRBV5-1 and TRBJ2-5, with 13 bases aligning to TRBD2. The CDR3 runs to 16 residues. Per the germline V gene, CDR1 is SGHRS and CDR2 is YFSETQ. The ends lost 0 bases at V and 11 bases at J; junction bases unmatched: 10. The CDR3 protein is CASSLDGTSGVNEQYF. For the CDR3, the DNA is TGCGCCAGCAGCTTGGACGGGACTAGCGGGGTGAATGAGCAGTACTTC.